The following is a TCR beta chain sequence with its context. Antigen specificity is unknown. The CDR3 loop spans 16 amino acids. CDR1 and CDR2 (germline): PRHDT, FYEKMQ (reference sequence). V shed 1 base, J shed 2 bases, and the junction held 3 bases outside the gene matches. Noted time point: blood 2 weeks post-SBRT. The treatment denotes: 15 Gy SBRT to primary tumor, nephrectomy 4 weeks later. Produced via immunoSEQ multiplex PCR; TCRdb's table is partial and in-frame only. The data show tens of thousands of clones, 75% to 85% seen once. The data are from a study of radiation and T cells in renal cell carcinoma. As for the study in general: Nephrectomy followed 15 Gy stereotactic body radiation by 4 weeks.

The study, taken as a whole, reports: From baseline, blood top tumor clonotypes peaked at 2 weeks post-radiation.

This specimen was blood, taken from a patient whose treatment included radiotherapy and nephrectomy. The chain carries TRBV13 and TRBJ2-2, with 8 bases identical to TRBD2. The origin of this receptor is a woman aged 65 to 85 with renal cell carcinoma. CDR3 DNA sequence: TGTGCCAGCAGCTTAGAACTAGCGGTAAACACCGGGGAGCTGTTTTTT. Amino acid sequence: CASSLELAVNTGELFF.